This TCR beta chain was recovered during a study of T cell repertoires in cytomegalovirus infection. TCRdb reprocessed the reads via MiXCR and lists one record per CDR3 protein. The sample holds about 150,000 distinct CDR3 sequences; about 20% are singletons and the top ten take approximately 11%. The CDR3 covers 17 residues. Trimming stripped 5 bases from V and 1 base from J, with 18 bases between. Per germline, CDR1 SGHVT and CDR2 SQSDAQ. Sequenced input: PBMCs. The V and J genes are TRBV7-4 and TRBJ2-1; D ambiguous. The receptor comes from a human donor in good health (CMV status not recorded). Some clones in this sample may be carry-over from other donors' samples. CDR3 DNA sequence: TGTGCCAGCAGCCGGATTAAAAACAAGGGTTCCTACAATGAGCAGTTCTTC. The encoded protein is CASSRIKNKGSYNEQFF.